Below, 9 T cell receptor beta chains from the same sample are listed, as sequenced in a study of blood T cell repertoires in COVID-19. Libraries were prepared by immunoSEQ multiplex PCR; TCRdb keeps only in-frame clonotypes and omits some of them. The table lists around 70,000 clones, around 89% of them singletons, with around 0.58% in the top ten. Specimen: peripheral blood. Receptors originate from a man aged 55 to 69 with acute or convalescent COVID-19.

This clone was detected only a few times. As DNA, the CDR3 is TGTGCCAGCAGCCGGGGGGGCTCCACTATCGGCTACACCTTC. It is translated as CASSRGGSTIGYTF. V gene TRBV14 combines with J gene TRBJ1-2; D is perhaps TRBD1 (6 bases). The CDR3 length is 14 residues. Germline V lookup: CDR1 SGHDN, CDR2 FVKESK. V was cut by 4 bases and J by 8 bases, with 17 bases left in between. Using reference TRBV14 and TRBJ1-2 for the parts outside the CDR3, the full variable domain is EAGVTQFPSHSVIEKGQTVTLRCDPISGHDNLYWYRRVMGKEIKFLLHFVKESKQDESGMPNNRFLAERTGGTYSTLKVQPAELEDSGVYFCASSRGGSTIGYTFGSGTRLTVV.

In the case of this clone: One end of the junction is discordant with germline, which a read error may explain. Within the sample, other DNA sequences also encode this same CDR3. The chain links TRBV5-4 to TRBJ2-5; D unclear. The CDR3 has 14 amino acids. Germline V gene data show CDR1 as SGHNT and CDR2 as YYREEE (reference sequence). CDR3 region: CASSLGRSQETQYF. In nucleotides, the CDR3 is TGTGCCAGTAGCTTGGGTCGCAGCCAAGAGACCCAGTACTTC.

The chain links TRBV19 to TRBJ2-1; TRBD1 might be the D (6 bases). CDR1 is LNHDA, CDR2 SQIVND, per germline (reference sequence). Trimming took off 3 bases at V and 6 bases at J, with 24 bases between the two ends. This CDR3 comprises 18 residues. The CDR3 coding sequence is TGTGCCAGTAGTATCCAAGGGACAACCCGTAGAAGCAGCAATGAGCAGTTCTTC. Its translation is CASSIQGTTRRSSNEQFF.

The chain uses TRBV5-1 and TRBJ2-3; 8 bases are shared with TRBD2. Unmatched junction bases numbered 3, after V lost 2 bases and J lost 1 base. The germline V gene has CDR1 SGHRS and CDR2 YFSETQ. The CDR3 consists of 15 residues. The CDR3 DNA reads TGCGCCAGCAGCTTAGCGGGGGACCGCACAGATACGCAGTATTTT. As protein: CASSLAGDRTDTQYF.

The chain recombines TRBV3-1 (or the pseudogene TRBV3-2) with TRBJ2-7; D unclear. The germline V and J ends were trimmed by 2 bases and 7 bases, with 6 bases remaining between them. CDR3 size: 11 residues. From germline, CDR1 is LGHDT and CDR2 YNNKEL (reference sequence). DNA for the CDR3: TGTGCCAGCAGCCAAACTACGGAGCAGTACTTC. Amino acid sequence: CASSQTTEQYF.

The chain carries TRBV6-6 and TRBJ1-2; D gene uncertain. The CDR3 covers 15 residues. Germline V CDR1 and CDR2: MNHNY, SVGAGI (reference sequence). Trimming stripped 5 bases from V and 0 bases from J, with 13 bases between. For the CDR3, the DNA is TGTGCCAGCAGTGCCCGCGGGGATCCTAACTATGGCTACACCTTC. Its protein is CASSARGDPNYGYTF.

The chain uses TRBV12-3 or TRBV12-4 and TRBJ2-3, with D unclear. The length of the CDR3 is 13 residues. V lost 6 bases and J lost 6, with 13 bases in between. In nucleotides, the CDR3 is TGTGCCAGCAGGACACGAGTCCGGGATACGCAGTATTTT. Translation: CASRTRVRDTQYF.

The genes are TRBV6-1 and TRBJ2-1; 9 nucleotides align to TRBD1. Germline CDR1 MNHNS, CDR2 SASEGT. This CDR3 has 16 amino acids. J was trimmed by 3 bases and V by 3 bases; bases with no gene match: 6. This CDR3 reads CASSDGSGQGYNEQFF. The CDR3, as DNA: TGTGCCAGCAGTGATGGATCGGGACAGGGCTACAATGAGCAGTTCTTC.

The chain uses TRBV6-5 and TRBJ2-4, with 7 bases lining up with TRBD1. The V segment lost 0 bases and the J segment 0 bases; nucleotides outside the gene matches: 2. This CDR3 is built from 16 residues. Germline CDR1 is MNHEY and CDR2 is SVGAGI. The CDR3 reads CASSYSGTVAKNIQYF. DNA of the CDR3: TGTGCCAGCAGTTACTCGGGGACAGTAGCCAAAAACATTCAGTACTTC.